The entry below gives a single T cell receptor (beta chain) sequence along with its context. What it binds is unknown. Germline V gives CDR1 MNHNS, CDR2 SASEGT. The CDR3 totals 17 residues. Unmatched junction bases numbered 18, after V lost 5 bases and J lost 6 bases. This record comes from a study of Graves' ophthalmopathy and Graves' hyperthyroidism. Study-wide findings and caveats: A 13-signature model separated ophthalmopathy from stable hyperthyroidism, reaching roughly 85% sensitivity and 75% to 83% specificity cross-validated. Most expanded thyroid clonotypes above 0.001 frequency also appeared in blood.

Hyperthyroidism patients were newly diagnosed, under 2 months' duration, aged 18 to 65. Amplifying from RNA transcripts, the study obtained TCR beta CDR3 regions. RT-PCR with HTBI primers came first, then second-round multiplex PCR. TCRdb reprocessed the multiplex PCR reads with MiXCR, giving one entry per CDR3 protein. The sample holds 400,000 to 450,000 distinct CDR3 sequences, more than 20% seen once. The chain is built from TRBV6-1 and TRBJ2-7, with 8 bases aligning to TRBD2. The sequenced material came from peripheral blood. This sequence was found in a woman aged 18-35 years with stable Graves' hyperthyroidism. The CDR3, as DNA: TGTGCCAGCAGTAAAACTCCCTCGGGACTAGTATCAGGCGAGCAGTACTTC. This sequence encodes CASSKTPSGLVSGEQYF.